One and the same sample provided the 23 T cell receptor beta chains below, sequenced in a study of cytomegalovirus exposure and HLA in healthy donors. Primers included in the PCR were 60 Vbeta and 13 Jbeta primers. TCRdb's copy holds only in-frame clones and misses some; the assay was immunoSEQ multiplex PCR. This sample has about 96,000 clones, with approximately 72% found just once. Material: PBMCs. These receptors came from a female donor in good health and CMV-seropositive.

The chain couples TRBV10-1 to TRBJ2-3, with TRBD2 matching over 12 bases. CDR1 and CDR2 (germline): WNHNN, SYGVQD (reference sequence). Trimming cost V 4 bases and J 2 bases; bases outside gene matches: 1. The CDR3 has 15 amino acids. CDR3 bases: TGCGCCAGCAGTGGGACTAGCGGGAACACAGATACGCAGTATTTT. Protein sequence: CASSGTSGNTDTQYF.

The rearrangement uses TRBV29-1 and TRBJ2-1; TRBD2 matches 11 bases. The CDR3 totals 14 residues. The germline V gene has CDR1 SQVTM and CDR2 ANQGSEA. Unmatched junction bases numbered 3, after V lost 6 bases and J lost 2 bases. CDR3 protein: CSVHSGGAYNEQFF. The CDR3 nucleotides are TGCAGCGTCCATAGCGGGGGGGCCTACAATGAGCAGTTCTTC.

The chain joins TRBV14 to TRBJ2-2; 7 nucleotides align to TRBD1. The junction had 4 bases not matched to a gene; V was cut back by 2 bases and J by 4 bases. The CDR3 sequence is 15 residues long. The V gene's germline CDR1 is SGHDN and CDR2 FVKESK. The CDR3 spells CASSQIAGGTGELFF. The CDR3 coding sequence is TGTGCCAGCAGCCAAATCGCAGGGGGCACCGGGGAGCTGTTTTTT.

This clone was picked up a small number of times. The V and J genes are TRBV25-1 and TRBJ2-7; 7 nucleotides agree with TRBD2. This CDR3 spans 15 amino acids. Germline V CDR1 and CDR2: MGHDK, SYGVNS. After removal of 3 bases from V and 0 bases from J, the junction contained 5 bases not matched to a gene. CDR3 nucleotides: TGTGCCAGCAGTGAGGGCGGGGGTAGCTCCTACGAGCAGTACTTC. It is translated as CASSEGGGSSYEQYF.

This rearrangement joins TRBV25-1 to TRBJ1-2, with 7 bases that match TRBD1. CDR1 and CDR2 from the germline V gene are MGHDK and SYGVNS. V shed 1 base and J 7 bases; nucleotides not matched to a gene: 9. The CDR3 sequence is 15 residues long. The CDR3 protein is CASSEWAAGGGGYTF. CDR3 nucleotides: TGTGCCAGCAGTGAATGGGCGGCAGGGGGAGGTGGCTACACCTTC.

The chain has TRBV28 and TRBJ2-3; D might be TRBD1 (6 bases). Germline CDR1 is MDHEN and CDR2 is SYDVKM. Trimming removed 5 bases at V and 12 bases at J, with 21 bases between. The CDR3 has 14 amino acids. CDR3 DNA: TGTGCCAGCAGTCCCCGGACAGTCGCCAAAACCCAGTATTTT. Protein product: CASSPRTVAKTQYF.

This clone was counted at least ten times. The chain links TRBV30 to TRBJ1-1; perhaps TRBD1 as D (5 bases). V was shortened by 2 bases and J by 2 bases, with 9 bases between the two germline ends. Looked up from germline, CDR1 is GTSNPN and CDR2 is SVGIG (reference sequence). The CDR3 is made up of 13 amino acids. CDR3 residues: CAWSRDYNTEAFF. Written as DNA, the CDR3 is TGTGCCTGGAGTCGGGACTACAACACTGAAGCTTTCTTT. The whole variable domain, filled in from reference TRBV30 and TRBJ1-1, reads SQTIHQWPATLVQPVGSPLSLECTVEGTSNPNLYWYRQAAGRGLQLLFYSVGIGQISSEVPQNLSASRPQDRQFILSSKKLLLSDSGFYLCAWSRDYNTEAFFGQGTRLTVV.

The chain carries TRBV30 and TRBJ1-4; no reliable D call. V lost 0 bases to trimming and J lost 3 bases, with 5 bases between them. The CDR3 contains 13 residues. Germline-derived CDR1 and CDR2 are GTSNPN and SVGIG (reference sequence). CDR3 protein: CAWSVRANEKLFF. The DNA of the CDR3 is TGTGCCTGGAGTGTGCGGGCTAATGAAAAACTGTTTTTT.

The chain couples TRBV6-5 to TRBJ2-3, with D perhaps TRBD1 (6 bases). CDR1 and CDR2 (germline): MNHEY, SVGAGI. V was shortened by 6 bases and J by 0 bases, with 10 bases between the two germline ends. The CDR3 length is 14 residues. In nucleotides, the CDR3 is TGTGCCAGCAGGCCAGGGGTAAGCACAGATACGCAGTATTTT. Amino acid sequence: CASRPGVSTDTQYF.

This clone appeared a few times. The CDR3 protein is CAWRARTGDNSPLHF. The CDR3 nucleotides read TGTGCCTGGAGGGCTAGGACAGGGGACAATTCACCCCTCCACTTT. The rearrangement joins TRBV30 to TRBJ1-6; 9 nucleotides line up with TRBD1. This CDR3 has 15 residues. The V and J ends lost 3 bases and 7 bases, in that order; junction bases with no gene match: 7. CDR1 and CDR2 from the germline V gene are GTSNPN and SVGIG (reference sequence).

This sequence joins TRBV5-4 and TRBJ1-6, with TRBD1 matching 8 bases. V shed 4 bases and J 7 bases; nucleotides not matched to a gene: 7. This CDR3 has 15 residues. Germline V lookup: CDR1 SGHNT, CDR2 YYREEE (reference sequence). The CDR3 is CASSPGQGDNSPLHF. In DNA, the CDR3 is TGTGCCAGCAGCCCAGGACAGGGCGACAATTCACCCCTCCACTTT.

This clone occurred a few times. The V call is TRBV19, the J call TRBJ1-2; 8 bases agree with TRBD1. V dropped 6 bases and J dropped 6; count of bases not matched to a gene: 6. CDR3 length: 13 residues. Germline CDR1 is LNHDA and CDR2 is SQIVND (reference sequence). DNA of the CDR3: TGTGCCAGTAGGAGGCCGGGACAGGATGGCTACACCTTC. It codes for CASRRPGQDGYTF.

The chain recombines TRBV11-2 with TRBJ1-1; no reliable D call. V dropped 6 bases and J dropped 5 bases, with 10 bases sitting between them. The CDR3 has 12 residues. The V gene's germline CDR1 is SGHAT and CDR2 FQNNGV. CDR3 amino acids: CASRPVATEAFF. The CDR3 DNA reads TGTGCCAGCAGACCGGTTGCGACTGAAGCTTTCTTT.

The rearrangement links TRBV5-4 to TRBJ1-6, with 7 nucleotides matching TRBD1. The CDR3 spans 14 residues. From germline, CDR1 is SGHNT and CDR2 YYREEE (reference sequence). Trimming cost V 4 bases and J 6 bases; bases outside gene matches: 4. The CDR3 DNA is TGTGCCAGCAGCCCACAGGGGACTAATTCACCCCTCCACTTT. This encodes CASSPQGTNSPLHF.

This clone was found a few times. The chain recombines TRBV6-5 with TRBJ1-2; 8 nucleotides align to TRBD1. The CDR3 length is 14 residues. Trimming cost V 5 bases and J 8 bases; bases outside gene matches: 10. Germline loops: CDR1 MNHEY, CDR2 SVGAGI. Here the CDR3 reads CASSPGQATGGYTF. The CDR3 nucleotides read TGTGCCAGCAGTCCGGGACAGGCAACTGGGGGCTACACCTTC.

Only one count was recorded for this clone. CDR3 in amino acids: CASRLRDRGSGYTF. CDR3 sequence (DNA): TGCGCCAGCAGGCTAAGGGACAGGGGGTCTGGCTACACCTTC. The chain combines TRBV5-1 with TRBJ1-2, with 11 bases matching TRBD1. V was clipped by 5 bases and J by 7 bases; unmatched bases: 7. Per germline, CDR1 SGHRS and CDR2 YFSETQ. The CDR3 covers 14 residues. The variable domain in full, with the rest retrieved from reference TRBV5-1 and TRBJ1-2, is KAGVTQTPRYLIKTRGQQVTLSCSPISGHRSVSWYQQTPGQGLQFLFEYFSETQRNKGNFPGRFSGRQFSNSRSEMNVSTLELGDSALYLCASRLRDRGSGYTFGSGTRLTVV.

The J gene is TRBJ1-1, the V gene TRBV18; the D is unclear. The CDR3 has 13 residues. CDR1 is KGHSH and CDR2 is LQKENI in the germline V gene. V lost 4 bases and J lost 2, with 8 bases in between. DNA for the CDR3: TGTGCCAGCTCACGGGAGGCCAACACTGAAGCTTTCTTT. The encoded protein is CASSREANTEAFF.

V usage is TRBV6-5 and J usage is TRBJ2-7, with a tentative D call TRBD2 (6 bases). Germline-derived CDR1 and CDR2 are MNHEY and SVGAGI. The CDR3 runs 14 residues. V lost 7 bases, J lost 1 base, and 14 bases lay in between. In DNA, the CDR3 is TGTGCCAGCACTGTTAATCGGGGGTCCTACGAGCAGTACTTC. Its translation is CASTVNRGSYEQYF.

This chain links TRBV9 with TRBJ2-3; TRBD1 might be the D (5 bases). Between the trimmed V and J ends, which lost 1 base and 0 bases, there was a span of 12 bases. Germline V gene sequence: CDR1 SGDLS, CDR2 YYNGEE. This CDR3 has 16 residues. As DNA, the CDR3 is TGTGCCAGCAGCGTAAGCCGACAGCTTAGCACAGATACGCAGTATTTT. This translates into CASSVSRQLSTDTQYF.

The chain joins TRBV7-6 to TRBJ1-3, with D unclear. The ends were cut back, 2 bases at V and 0 bases at J, with 5 bases in the middle. This CDR3 has 14 amino acids. Germline V gene lookup returns CDR1 SGHVS and CDR2 FNYEAQ. CDR3 protein: CASSLTRSGNTIYF. The DNA for the CDR3 is TGTGCCAGCAGCTTAACACGCTCTGGAAACACCATATATTTT.

The J gene is TRBJ1-6, the V gene TRBV7-2, with 9 nucleotides matching TRBD1. Germline V lookup: CDR1 SGHTA, CDR2 FQGNSA. CDR3 length: 15 amino acids. V shed 1 base, J shed 7 bases, and the junction held 2 bases outside the gene matches. The CDR3 sequence is CASSLDRGPNSPLHF. The CDR3 nucleotides are TGTGCCAGCAGCTTAGACAGGGGGCCGAATTCACCCCTCCACTTT.

For the CDR3, the DNA is TGCGCCAGCAGGTCCATAGGGACAGGAAGCACAGATACGCAGTATTTT. Encoded protein: CASRSIGTGSTDTQYF. V and J are TRBV4-1 and TRBJ2-3; TRBD1 agrees at 8 bases. The V and J ends lost 6 bases and 0 bases, in that order; junction bases with no gene match: 8. This CDR3 region has 16 residues. Germline-derived CDR1 and CDR2 are MGHRA and YSYEKL.

This clone was found a few times. J is TRBJ2-3 and V is TRBV7-2, with TRBD1 matching over 9 bases. With 1 base clipped from V and 5 bases from J, the junction kept 1 base outside the gene matches. This CDR3 region has 14 residues. Germline lookup yields CDR1 SGHTA and CDR2 FQGNSA. The CDR3 nucleotides read TGTGCCAGCAGCTTAGGACAGGGGGGAGATACGCAGTATTTT. Translated: CASSLGQGGDTQYF. Using reference TRBV7-2 and TRBJ2-3 for the parts outside the CDR3, the full variable domain is GAGVSQSPSNKVTEKGKDVELRCDPISGHTALYWYRQSLGQGLEFLIYFQGNSAPDKSGLPSDRFSAERTGGSVSTLTIQRTQQEDSAVYLCASSLGQGGDTQYFGPGTRLTVL.